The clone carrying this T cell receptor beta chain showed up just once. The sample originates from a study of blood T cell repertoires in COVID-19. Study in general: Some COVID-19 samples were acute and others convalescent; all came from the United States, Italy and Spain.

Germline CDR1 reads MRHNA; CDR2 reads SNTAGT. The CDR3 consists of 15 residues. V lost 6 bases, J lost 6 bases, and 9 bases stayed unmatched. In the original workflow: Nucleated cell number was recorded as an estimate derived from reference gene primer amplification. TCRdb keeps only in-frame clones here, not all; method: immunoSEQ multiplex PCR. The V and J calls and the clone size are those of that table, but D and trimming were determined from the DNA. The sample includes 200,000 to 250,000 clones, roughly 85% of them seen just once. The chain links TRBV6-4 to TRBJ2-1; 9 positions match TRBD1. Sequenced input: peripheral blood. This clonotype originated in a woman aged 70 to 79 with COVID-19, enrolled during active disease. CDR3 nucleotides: TGTGCCAGCAGGGACAGGGGACACAGGACCAATGAGCAGTTCTTC. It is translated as CASRDRGHRTNEQFF.